Detailed here is one T cell receptor (beta chain). The target antigen is unknown. The CDR3 extends over 14 amino acids. With 0 bases removed from V and 2 bases from J, the gap between germline ends came to 6 bases. In germline, CDR1 is SGHNT, CDR2 YYREEE (reference sequence). This sample is drawn from a study of T cells in localized non-small cell lung cancer. Here immunoSEQ multiplex PCR was the method, and the copy in TCRdb shows in-frame clones only, minus some. The sample yields roughly 61,000 clones, roughly 81% seen once. Study observations and caveats: Sequence data derive from only one tumor region, so heterogeneity remains possible. Higher blood T cell density went with longer overall survival. A median about 54 of the top 100 tumor clones appeared in adjacent lung. Of the tissues analyzed, uninvolved adjacent lung showed maximal T cell clonality, greater than tumor.

The receptor was derived from a man aged 40-75 years with stage II lung adenocarcinoma. Source: PBMCs, taken before any cancer treatment. This chain uses TRBV5-4 with TRBJ1-5; D may be TRBD1 (5 bases). CDR3 sequence (DNA): TGTGCCAGCAGCTTGGGAGGGGGCAATCAGCCCCAGCATTTT. This sequence encodes CASSLGGGNQPQHF.